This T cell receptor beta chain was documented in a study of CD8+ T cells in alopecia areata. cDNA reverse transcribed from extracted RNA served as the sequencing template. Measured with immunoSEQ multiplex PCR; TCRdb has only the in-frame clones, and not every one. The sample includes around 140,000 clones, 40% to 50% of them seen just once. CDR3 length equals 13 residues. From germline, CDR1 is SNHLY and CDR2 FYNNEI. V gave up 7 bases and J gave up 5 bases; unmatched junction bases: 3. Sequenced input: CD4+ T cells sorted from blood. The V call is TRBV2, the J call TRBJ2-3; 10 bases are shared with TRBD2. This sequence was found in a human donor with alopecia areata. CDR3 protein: CASKSSGRDTQYF. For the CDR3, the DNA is TGTGCCAGCAAATCTAGCGGGAGAGATACGCAGTATTTT.